One and the same sample provided the 18 T cell receptor beta chains below, sequenced in a study of a mutant IDH1 vaccine in newly diagnosed glioma. These receptors lack a known antigen. Profiling relied on immunoSEQ multiplex PCR, and the TCRdb table lists in-frame clones only, not all of them. The table records roughly 50,000 clones, around 82% of them present only once. Time point defined: week 5, during vaccination. Every vaccination contained 300 ug of the mutant IDH1 20-mer peptide and was paired with topical imiquimod. Sequences were derived from PBMCs, sampled from a glioma patient whose treatment included an IDH1 peptide vaccine. The receptors come from a young woman with glioma. Some clones in this sample may be carry-over from other donors' samples.

The chain joins TRBV29-1 to TRBJ2-7; D is unresolved. Trimming pared 3 bases from V and 0 bases from J, leaving 9 bases between. This CDR3 is 13 amino acids long. Per the germline V gene, CDR1 is SQVTM and CDR2 is ANQGSEA. The CDR3 here is CSVEPDGSYEQYF. The DNA for the CDR3 is TGCAGCGTTGAGCCGGACGGCTCCTACGAGCAGTACTTC.

The chain has TRBV19 and TRBJ2-1, with D possibly TRBD1 on 6 matching bases. Germline loops: CDR1 LNHDA, CDR2 SQIVND (reference sequence). V was pared by 7 bases and J by 0 bases, with 13 bases between. The CDR3 extends over 15 amino acids. Here the CDR3 reads CASTRRGGSYNEQFF. The CDR3 nucleotides are TGTGCCAGTACCCGCAGGGGCGGCTCCTACAATGAGCAGTTCTTC.

J is TRBJ2-3 and V is TRBV7-6; 12 nucleotides align to TRBD2. From germline, CDR1 is SGHVS and CDR2 FNYEAQ. With 5 bases clipped from V and 8 bases from J, the junction kept 2 bases outside the gene matches. The CDR3 has 13 amino acids. The DNA of the CDR3 is TGTGCCAGCAGCCTGACTAGCGGGAGTACGCAGTATTTT. It codes for CASSLTSGSTQYF.

The rearrangement joins TRBV7-8 to TRBJ2-7; 14 positions match TRBD2. The V gene end was trimmed by 1 base and the J gene end by 0 bases; junction bases not matched to a gene: 5. The CDR3 has 18 residues. The germline gives CDR1 SGHVS, CDR2 FQNEAQ. CDR3 nucleotide sequence: TGTGCCAGCAGCTTAGTGGGACTAGCGGGGGCGTCCTCCTACGAGCAGTACTTC. Protein product: CASSLVGLAGASSYEQYF. Supplemented by reference TRBV7-8 and TRBJ2-7, the full variable domain reads GAGVSQSPRYKVAKRGQDVALRCDPISGHVSLFWYQQALGQGPEFLTYFQNEAQLDKSGLPSDRFFAERPEGSVSTLKIQRTQQEDSAVYLCASSLVGLAGASSYEQYFGPGTRLTVT.

This sequence joins TRBV19 and TRBJ2-7; tentatively, D is TRBD1 or TRBD2 (5 bases each). There are 15 residues in the CDR3. Trimming shortened V by 5 bases and J by 2 bases, and 16 bases separated the two germline ends. Germline CDR1 reads LNHDA; CDR2 reads SQIVND (reference sequence). The CDR3 nucleotides are TGTGCCAGTAGTGCCTCCGGGACGGGACCCTACGAGCAGTACTTC. As protein: CASSASGTGPYEQYF.

This rearrangement joins TRBV25-1 to TRBJ2-5; perhaps TRBD1 as D (6 bases). Trimming left V 1 base short and J 1 base short, with 10 bases between. The V gene's germline CDR1 is MGHDK and CDR2 SYGVNS. There are 15 residues in the CDR3. CDR3 nucleotide sequence: TGTGCCAGCAGTGAATCTCGACAGGTCCAAGAGACCCAGTACTTC. Protein: CASSESRQVQETQYF.

The chain joins TRBV25-1 to TRBJ2-5, with D perhaps TRBD1 or TRBD2 (5 bases each). The CDR3 has 16 amino acids. V lost 3 bases and J 3 bases, leaving 17 bases between the germline ends. The V gene's germline CDR1 is MGHDK and CDR2 SYGVNS. The CDR3 is CASSDWDRATKETQYF. The CDR3 DNA reads as TGTGCCAGCAGTGACTGGGACCGCGCAACAAAAGAGACCCAGTACTTC.

J is TRBJ2-7 and V is TRBV15; TRBD2 matches at 12 bases. The ends lost 6 bases at V and 3 bases at J; junction bases unmatched: 3. The CDR3 runs to 14 residues. Germline values: CDR1 LNHNV, CDR2 YYDKDF (reference sequence). CDR3 sequence: CATRRGLAGYEQYF. The CDR3 DNA reads TGTGCCACCAGGAGGGGACTAGCGGGCTACGAGCAGTACTTC.

The chain links TRBV4-1 to TRBJ2-1, with 12 nucleotides matching TRBD2. CDR3 size: 15 residues. Trimming cost V 6 bases and J 3 bases; bases outside gene matches: 3. The germline CDR1 and CDR2 sequences are MGHRA and YSYEKL. The CDR3 bases are TGCGCCAGCAGTCAGACTAGCGGGAGCTACAATGAGCAGTTCTTC. This encodes CASSQTSGSYNEQFF.

This chain links TRBV5-1 with TRBJ2-3, with 8 bases matching TRBD2. This CDR3 contains 15 residues. The V gene end was trimmed by 2 bases and the J gene end by 0 bases; junction bases not matched to a gene: 2. Germline V gene data show CDR1 as SGHRS and CDR2 as YFSETQ. This CDR3 is CASSFLAGSTDTQYF. Here the CDR3 DNA reads TGCGCCAGCAGCTTTCTAGCGGGCAGCACAGATACGCAGTATTTT.

This clone turned up a few times. V gene TRBV30 combines with J gene TRBJ1-1; the D is unclear. The CDR3 has 18 amino acids. With 4 bases removed from V and 1 base from J, the gap between germline ends came to 25 bases. Germline V gene sequence: CDR1 GTSNPN, CDR2 SVGIG (reference sequence). CDR3 residues: CAWIVRRSSAETNTEAFF. The CDR3 nucleotides read TGTGCCTGGATAGTCCGAAGATCAAGCGCTGAGACGAACACTGAAGCTTTCTTT.

The chain has TRBV13 and TRBJ1-1, with D possibly being TRBD1 (6 bases). The CDR3 length is 16 residues. The V end was cut by 8 bases, the J end by 1 base, with 20 bases between. Germline lookup yields CDR1 PRHDT and CDR2 FYEKMQ (reference sequence). The DNA for the CDR3 is TGTGCCAGCGAATTGAACAGGGAGCATTGGAACACTGAAGCTTTCTTT. Amino acids: CASELNREHWNTEAFF.

V and J are TRBV5-6 and TRBJ1-6, with no clear D. Germline V gives CDR1 SGHDT, CDR2 YYEEEE. The CDR3 has 15 amino acids. V lost 4 bases and J 10 bases, leaving 18 bases between the germline ends. The CDR3 sequence is CASSPKGLAYSPLHF. The CDR3 DNA is TGTGCCAGCAGCCCAAAGGGCCTAGCTTACTCACCCCTCCACTTT.

The chain combines TRBV7-9 with TRBJ2-1; 12 nucleotides align to TRBD2. This CDR3 contains 13 residues. The germline gives CDR1 SEHNR, CDR2 FQNEAQ (reference sequence). V was pared by 8 bases and J by 8 bases, with 4 bases of the junction left unmatched. The CDR3 region has the DNA TGTGCCAGCCAGAGGACTAGCGGGGATGAGCAGTTCTTC. Translation gives CASQRTSGDEQFF.

The rearrangement uses TRBV6-1 and TRBJ1-2; 8 bases fit TRBD1. The trim removed 4 bases at V and 2 bases at J, leaving 3 bases unmatched. The V gene's germline CDR1 is MNHNS and CDR2 SASEGT. The CDR3 is 14 residues long. Here the CDR3 reads CASSVGTGNYGYTF. The CDR3 DNA is TGTGCCAGCAGTGTGGGGACAGGCAACTATGGCTACACCTTC.

The chain uses TRBV10-3 and TRBJ1-1, with D tentatively TRBD1 (5 bases). The CDR3 spans 13 residues. In germline, CDR1 is ENHRY, CDR2 SYGVKD. V lost 7 bases and J 1 base, leaving 10 bases between the germline ends. CDR3 sequence reads: CAIKQQANTEAFF. Here the CDR3 DNA reads TGTGCCATCAAGCAACAGGCGAACACTGAAGCTTTCTTT.

The CDR3 bases are TGTGCCAGCAGTTCCGACAGGGCGAGCACCGGGGAGCTGTTTTTT. It encodes CASSSDRASTGELFF. The chain employs TRBV28 and TRBJ2-2; TRBD1 agrees at 7 bases. The CDR3 covers 15 residues. The germline V gene encodes CDR1 MDHEN and CDR2 SYDVKM. V lost 4 bases and J lost 4; bases outside the gene matches: 6.

The gene calls are TRBV2 and TRBJ2-7; D is unclear. The J call is uncertain, as TRBJ2-5 better fits the DNA end. CDR3 length equals 13 residues. The V gene's germline CDR1 is SNHLY and CDR2 FYNNEI. The CDR3 DNA follows: TGTGCCAAGGGCCACGGAACGGGCGAGACCCAGTACTTC. It is translated as CAKGHGTGETQYF.